This T cell receptor beta chain originates from a study of PD-1 blockade in classical Hodgkin lymphoma. General study findings and limits: In CD4+ cells, TCR diversity went up significantly by C4D1, but in CD8+ cells it did not. Patients excluded were those beginning nivolumab under 1 year after ASCT.

The V end was cut by 7 bases, the J end by 4 bases, with 13 bases between. In germline, CDR1 is SQVTM, CDR2 ANQGSEA. This CDR3 region has 12 residues. Each and every patient relapsed after autologous stem cell transplantation, and patients got differing brentuximab vedotin exposure. In its sample, this clone was seen once. Its specificity is not known. The data were produced by immunoSEQ multiplex PCR, yet TCRdb's version contains in-frame clones alone and is incomplete. The sample shows about 40,000 clones, 85% to 90% of them seen only once. The sequence came from a human donor with classical Hodgkin lymphoma. The V and J genes are TRBV29-1 and TRBJ2-5; D ambiguous. Material: peripheral blood mononuclear cells (PBMCs), obtained at baseline. This CDR3 is CSATSRIETQYF. CDR3 sequence (DNA): TGCAGCGCCACCTCGCGGATAGAGACCCAGTACTTC.